The 5 T cell receptor beta chains given below trace back to one sample, sequenced in a study of blood T cell repertoires in COVID-19 (dated by TCRdb to the early 2020s). Libraries were built with the immunoSEQ multiplex PCR assay. The table was pulled from immuneACCESS by TCRdb, which kept in-frame rearrangements only. Such tables lose some clones; where checked, under half of the loss comes from unresolved V genes, and the rest has no known cause. The sample contains roughly 33,000 clones, 90% to 95% of them found a single time. In total, the top ten clones hold about 13% of the sample. Input material: peripheral blood. All receptors come from a human donor in a cohort sampled during active COVID-19.

This chain joins TRBV13 and TRBJ2-1, with 11 bases lining up with TRBD2. The CDR3 is made up of 13 amino acids. Germline assignment: CDR1 PRHDT and CDR2 FYEKMQ (reference sequence). V shed 9 bases, J shed 9 bases, and the junction held 7 bases outside the gene matches. CDR3 in DNA: TGTGCCAGTTTAGCGGGAGGGGGAAGTGAGCAGTTCTTC. This translates into CASLAGGGSEQFF. The complete variable domain, with remaining parts taken from reference TRBV13 and TRBJ2-1, reads AAGVIQSPRHLIKEKRETATLKCYPIPRHDTVYWYQQGPGQDPQFLISFYEKMQSDKGSIPDRFSAQQFSDYHSELNMSSLELGDSALYFCASLAGGGSEQFFGPGTRLTVL.

CDR3: CASSQQADRTYNEQFF. DNA of the CDR3: TGTGCCAGCAGCCAACAAGCGGACAGGACCTACAATGAGCAGTTCTTC. The V gene is TRBV4-2, the J gene TRBJ2-1, with TRBD1 identical over 7 bases. Germline CDR1 is LGHNA and CDR2 is YNFKEQ. V gave up 2 bases and J gave up 2 bases; unmatched junction bases: 6. The CDR3 covers 16 residues.

V is TRBV9 and J is TRBJ2-3; no reliable D call. In germline, CDR1 is SGDLS, CDR2 YYNGEE. V lost 3 bases to trimming and J lost 2 bases, with 4 bases between them. CDR3 size: 12 residues. This CDR3 is CASSGITDTQYF. The CDR3 bases are TGTGCCAGCAGCGGTATCACAGATACGCAGTATTTT. Complete variable domain (other parts from reference TRBV9 and TRBJ2-3): DSGVTQTPKHLITATGQRVTLRCSPRSGDLSVYWYQQSLDQGLQFLIQYYNGEERAKGNILERFSAQQFPDLHSELNLSSLELGDSALYFCASSGITDTQYFGPGTRLTVL.

As regards this clone: One end of the junction varies from germline; a read error may be responsible. The rearrangement joins TRBV7-7 to TRBJ2-1, with 7 bases matching TRBD2. Germline V gives CDR1 SSHAT, CDR2 FNYEAQ (reference sequence). The CDR3 sequence is 16 residues long. The DNA of the CDR3 is TGTGCTAGCAGCTTAGCTTCGCCTAGCGGTTACAATGAGCAGTTCTTC. This translates into CASSLASPSGYNEQFF.

The chain couples TRBV30 to TRBJ1-2; D not resolved. CDR3 length: 11 residues. The germline gives CDR1 GTSNPN, CDR2 SVGIG (reference sequence). Trimming removed 0 bases from V and 14 bases from J, with 13 bases in between. CDR3 DNA: TGTGCCTGGAGTGTTGTGGAGGATAAGACCTTC. The encoded protein is CAWSVVEDKTF.